Below, 14 T cell receptor beta chains from the same sample are listed, as sequenced in a study of breast tumors, draining lymph nodes, adjacent tissues (dated by TCRdb to between 2015 and 2016). The lymph node samples were taken from the axillary draining lymph nodes of breast cancer patients. Preparation of the library involved multiplex PCR. The instrument given in TCRdb is Illumina HiSeq 2000. TCRdb itself trimmed the public reads at Q25 with fastp, ran MiXCR and retained productive beta chains. Identical CDR3 proteins give one entry, which carries the most common genes and DNA. In this sample the table shows 200,000 to 250,000 distinct CDR3 sequences, around 34% of which occur a single time. The ten top clones hold approximately 3.3% of the sample. Sequences were obtained from axillary lymph node tissue. The receptors were gathered from a female donor with breast cancer. Some clones in this sample may be carry-over from other donors' samples.

This clonotype occurred many times. The CDR3 reads CASSFNRDQETQYF. The CDR3 DNA reads TGTGCCAGCAGCTTTAACAGGGACCAAGAGACCCAGTACTTC. The V and J genes are TRBV7-9 and TRBJ2-5; D possibly corresponds to TRBD1 (6 bases). Germline V gene data show CDR1 as SEHNR and CDR2 as FQNEAQ (reference sequence). The V gene lost 3 bases and the J gene lost 0 bases, with 8 bases spanning the gap. This CDR3 contains 14 residues.

This clonotype has at least ten counts. This chain joins TRBV20-1 and TRBJ2-7; 9 bases align to TRBD1. Germline V lookup: CDR1 DFQATT, CDR2 SNEGSKA (reference sequence). The CDR3 sequence is 12 residues long. With V trimmed by 6 bases and J by 2 bases, 2 bases remained unmatched. The CDR3 nucleotides are TGCAGTGCCAGACAGGGGGCCTACGAGCAGTACTTC. Translated, it gives CSARQGAYEQYF.

As regards this clonotype: Germline and junction disagree at one end, which may indicate a read error. The V and J genes are TRBV11-3 and TRBJ1-3; D gene ambiguous. Germline values: CDR1 SGHNT, CDR2 YENEEA. This CDR3 is 15 amino acids long. Here the CDR3 reads CANSLDGSSGNTIYF. CDR3 coding DNA: TGTGCCAACAGCTTAGACGGCAGCTCTGGAAACACCATATATTTT.

This clonotype occurred many times. V gene TRBV20-1 combines with J gene TRBJ1-5; TRBD1 is a possible D gene (5 bases). V shed 6 bases and J shed 6 bases, with 15 bases lying between them. CDR3 length: 13 residues. In germline, CDR1 is DFQATT, CDR2 SNEGSKA (reference sequence). CDR3 region: CSAWSRGVQPQHF. CDR3 nucleotides: TGCAGTGCATGGTCCCGAGGGGTTCAGCCCCAGCATTTT.

With respect to this clonotype: A read error is possible here, since a much larger clone lies one base away. In this CDR3 the conserved last residue, phenylalanine or tryptophan, is missing, so a read error is likely. This rearrangement joins TRBV7-2 to TRBJ1-2; 8 bases fit TRBD1. The CDR3 totals 14 residues. CDR1 is SGHTA and CDR2 is FQGNSA in the germline V gene. Germline trimming cut 5 bases from V and 4 bases from J; bases unmatched to any gene: 6. CDR3 DNA sequence: TGTGCCAGCAGCCCCCGACAGGGGAGCTATGGCTACACCCTC. Translated, it gives CASSPRQGSYGYTL.

The rearrangement joins TRBV12-3 or TRBV12-4 to TRBJ1-1; 8 nucleotides align to TRBD1. The CDR3 covers 14 residues. V dropped 5 bases and J dropped 2; count of bases not matched to a gene: 4. The CDR3: CASSGDRGNTEAFF. CDR3 nucleotide sequence: TGTGCCAGCAGTGGCGACAGGGGAAACACTGAAGCTTTCTTT.

CDR3 nucleotides: TGTGCCAGCAGTGAAACCGCGACAGGGGACGAGCAGTACTTC. Protein product: CASSETATGDEQYF. The V and J genes are TRBV2 and TRBJ2-7; 8 positions match TRBD1. Unmatched junction bases numbered 5, after V lost 2 bases and J lost 5 bases. The CDR3 runs 14 residues. CDR1 and CDR2 from the germline V gene are SNHLY and FYNNEI.

This rearrangement joins TRBV7-9 to TRBJ2-1, with TRBD2 matching 8 bases. In germline, CDR1 is SEHNR, CDR2 FQNEAQ (reference sequence). This CDR3 has 13 residues. Germline trimming cut 1 base from V and 12 bases from J; bases unmatched to any gene: 5. The CDR3 nucleotides read TGTGCCAGCAGCTTAGGGGGGGCGGGGGGGCAGTTCTTC. Protein: CASSLGGAGGQFF.

This clonotype appeared many times. The chain recombines TRBV19 with TRBJ2-1; tentatively, D is TRBD1 (5 bases). CDR1 and CDR2 from the germline V gene are LNHDA and SQIVND (reference sequence). The CDR3 totals 12 residues. V was trimmed by 8 bases and J by 3 bases, leaving 8 bases between them. The CDR3 here is CASGAVYNEQFF. The CDR3 DNA is TGTGCCAGTGGGGCGGTCTACAATGAGCAGTTCTTC.

This clonotype came up once. This may stem from a read error, because a much larger clone lies one nucleotide away. This chain uses TRBV19 with TRBJ2-1, with TRBD1 matching 7 bases. Germline V lookup: CDR1 LNHDA, CDR2 SQIVND (reference sequence). The CDR3 is 17 amino acids. In nucleotides, the CDR3 is TGTGCCAGTAGTATAGTTTGGACAGGCCACAAATACAATGAGCAGTCCTTC. This sequence encodes CASSIVWTGHKYNEQSF.

Many counts were recorded for this clonotype. V and J are TRBV19 and TRBJ2-3, with 7 bases fitting TRBD2. Germline values: CDR1 LNHDA, CDR2 SQIVND (reference sequence). The CDR3 extends over 12 amino acids. Losses at the gene ends were 3 bases for V and 6 bases for J; bases not matched to a gene: 0. The CDR3 protein is CASSMGGDTQYF. CDR3 bases: TGTGCCAGTAGTATGGGAGGGGATACGCAGTATTTT.

This clonotype was counted at least ten times. V usage is TRBV9 and J usage is TRBJ2-1; 11 nucleotides align to TRBD1. J gave up 6 bases and V 0 bases, and 5 bases lay outside the gene matches. The CDR3 contains 16 residues. CDR1 SGDLS and CDR2 YYNGEE come from the germline V gene. The CDR3 region has the DNA TGTGCCAGCAGCGTAGGGGACAGGGGGGGGTCCAATGAGCAGTTCTTC. Translating gives CASSVGDRGGSNEQFF.

This clonotype has at least ten counts. The chain carries TRBV7-6 and TRBJ2-1; 10 bases fit TRBD2. This CDR3 is built from 15 residues. After removal of 2 bases from V and 5 bases from J, the junction contained 3 bases not matched to a gene. Germline V CDR1 and CDR2: SGHVS, FNYEAQ. This CDR3 is CASSLTSGVNNEQFF. CDR3 nucleotide sequence: TGTGCCAGCAGCTTAACTAGCGGGGTGAACAATGAGCAGTTCTTC.

In its sample, this clonotype was seen once. A much larger clonotype is one base distant, so this may be a read error. This rearrangement joins TRBV5-4 to TRBJ1-3, with D unresolved. Germline V gene lookup returns CDR1 SGHNT and CDR2 YYREEE (reference sequence). The CDR3 is 15 amino acids. Trimming pared 0 bases from V and 2 bases from J, leaving 9 bases between. CDR3: CASSLDQATGNTIYF. CDR3 coding DNA: TGTGCCAGCAGCTTGGATCAGGCAACTGGAAACACCATATATTTT.